This TCR beta chain was recovered during a study of blood T cell repertoires in COVID-19. Study summary: Samples came from the United States, Italy and Spain, spanning acute and convalescent COVID-19. PBMCs, B-cell-depleted T cells, or T cells provided the cDNA or gDNA that made up the material.

Per the original methods: Estimated nucleated cell counts came from reference gene primer amplification. Sequencing used immunoSEQ multiplex PCR; TCRdb keeps in-frame clones, though not all of them. D and trimming come from the DNA, and the V and J calls and clone size come from that table. The data hold around 50,000 clones, with about 82% observed a single time. The CDR3 is 15 residues long. Trimming cost V 5 bases and J 4 bases; bases outside gene matches: 5. CDR1 and CDR2 (germline): MNHEY, SMNVEV (reference sequence). Input material: peripheral blood. This rearrangement joins TRBV27 to TRBJ1-2; 12 bases map to TRBD1. The clonotype was recovered from a human donor in a cohort sampled during active COVID-19. Here the CDR3 reads CASSRDRGPGYGYTF. The CDR3 DNA reads TGTGCCAGCAGTCGGGACAGGGGGCCGGGCTATGGCTACACCTTC.